Many counts were recorded for the clone carrying this TCR beta chain. Its target is not known. This entry comes from a study of T cells in Graves' hyperthyroidism and ophthalmopathy. Study-wide points: Onset of ophthalmopathy came a median roughly 6.4 months after the model predicted it. Blood also contained most expanded thyroid clonotypes above 0.001.

In making diagnoses, clinical symptoms, serum thyroxine and TRAb, thyroid ultrasound and orbital computed tomography were all used. Germline V gene data show CDR1 as MGHRA and CDR2 as YSYEKL. The CDR3 runs to 14 residues. V was clipped by 7 bases and J by 3 bases, with 16 bases between them. From RNA transcripts, TCR beta CDR3 regions were amplified. First-round RT-PCR targeting the TCR CDR3 was performed with the HTBI primer set. MiXCR, run by TCRdb on the multiplex PCR reads, gives a single entry per CDR3 protein. The profile shows 450,000 to 650,000 distinct CDR3 sequences, 14% of them singletons. This receptor was obtained from a woman in her late teens or twenties with Graves' ophthalmopathy. Sequences were obtained from blood. V usage is TRBV4-1 and J usage is TRBJ2-7; a weak D match, TRBD2 (5 bases). The CDR3: CASNLQSGNYEQYF. The CDR3 bases are TGCGCCAGCAACTTACAAAGCGGAAACTACGAGCAGTACTTC.